The entry below gives a single TCR beta chain sequence along with its context. The method was immunoSEQ multiplex PCR; TCRdb's version includes in-frame clones alone and lacks a portion of them. The sample comprises some 140,000 clones, about nine tenths of which are singletons, and 3% to 3.5% rests with the top ten. This sample was included in a study of T cell responses to AZD1222 COVID-19 vaccine. Turning to the study itself: Researchers grouped second doses given at about 4 or about 12 weeks into one pool.

The sample was peripheral blood, taken on day 0 of AZD1222 vaccination. The receptor comes from an adult in good health.

The CDR3 DNA follows: TGCAGCGTGCTGGACAGGGGCCTACTTGTCACCGGGGAGCTGTTTTTT. Protein sequence: CSVLDRGLLVTGELFF. The genes are TRBV29-1 and TRBJ2-2; 9 nucleotides align to TRBD1. This CDR3 has 16 amino acids. Per germline, CDR1 SQVTM and CDR2 ANQGSEA. V trimming: 6 bases; J trimming: 4 bases; junction bases outside the gene matches: 12.